This T cell receptor beta chain was retrieved from a study of blood T cells in healthy people across ages. Study-wide findings and caveats: It was held that diversity estimates obtained from one million T cells represented underestimates. Long-lived donors had more naive CD4+ cells and higher diversity than aged donors.

For the second PCR, which ran for roughly 6 to 12 cycles, a sample-barcoded 5' primer and a J-beta primer mix were used. Sequencing of every sample gave 2.5 million or more CDR3-containing paired-end reads. From the 5' RACE reads, TCRdb called clonotypes with MiXCR, one entry per CDR3 protein. The sample contains roughly 1,700,000 distinct CDR3 sequences, 28% of which appear only once. This clonotype has a handful of counts. Its antigen remains unknown. The V end was cut by 4 bases, the J end by 2 bases, with 14 bases between. Germline assignment: CDR1 MNHNY and CDR2 SVGAGI (reference sequence). The CDR3 is 15 residues long. Ranging in age from about 6 to 95, the donors were healthy Caucasian individuals from Russia.

Specimen: blood. This TCR derives from a woman aged 30 to 39 in good health. This chain uses TRBV6-6 with TRBJ2-5; maybe TRBD2 (6 bases). CDR3 sequence reads: CASSLLSGSQETQYF. CDR3 nucleotide sequence: TGTGCCAGCAGTTTGCTTAGCGGTTCTCAAGAGACCCAGTACTTC.